The 17 T cell receptor beta chains listed next were all sequenced from one sample in a study of T cell responses to AZD1222 COVID-19 vaccine. Assay used: immunoSEQ multiplex PCR; TCRdb lists only in-frame clones, some missing. The repertoire holds some 130,000 clones, with more than 85% as singletons. Sequences were derived from peripheral blood, sampled on day 0 of AZD1222 vaccination. These receptors all come from an adult in good health.

This chain joins TRBV5-6 and TRBJ1-1; D is uncertain. Trimming cost V 1 base and J 8 bases, with 9 bases left between them. Germline V gene data show CDR1 as SGHDT and CDR2 as YYEEEE. The CDR3 extends over 12 amino acids. CDR3 nucleotide sequence: TGTGCCAGCAGCTTGTATGGCAGGGAAGCTTTCTTT. Amino acid sequence: CASSLYGREAFF.

The chain recombines TRBV4-2 with TRBJ1-4, with 7 bases lining up with TRBD1. Germline V gene data show CDR1 as LGHNA and CDR2 as YNFKEQ. The trim removed 4 bases at V and 3 bases at J, leaving 2 bases unmatched. The CDR3 covers 14 residues. The CDR3 reads CASSRDSANEKLFF. The CDR3 nucleotides are TGTGCCAGCAGCCGGGACAGTGCTAATGAAAAACTGTTTTTT.

The rearrangement links TRBV5-1 to TRBJ2-7; D remains ambiguous. The CDR3 is 12 residues long. Trimming removed 0 bases at V and 5 bases at J, with 6 bases between. Germline V gene lookup returns CDR1 SGHRS and CDR2 YFSETQ. The CDR3 coding sequence is TGCGCCAGCAGCTTGGAGGGCCACGAGCAGTACTTC. Translation gives CASSLEGHEQYF.

V usage is TRBV11-2 and J usage is TRBJ1-1; 7 bases are shared with TRBD1. Per the germline V gene, CDR1 is SGHAT and CDR2 is FQNNGV. Unmatched junction bases numbered 9, after V lost 2 bases and J lost 3 bases. This CDR3 comprises 16 residues. The CDR3 nucleotides read TGTGCCAGCAGCTTACGAGGGGGCGTTGGTTACACTGAAGCTTTCTTT. Its protein is CASSLRGGVGYTEAFF.

The chain combines TRBV27 with TRBJ2-7; a weak D match, TRBD2 (6 bases). V lost 0 bases and J 0 bases, leaving 12 bases between the germline ends. The CDR3 extends over 16 amino acids. Per germline, CDR1 MNHEY and CDR2 SMNVEV (reference sequence). The CDR3 region has the DNA TGTGCCAGCAGTTTATCAATGGCGGGGAGCTCCTACGAGCAGTACTTC. This gives the protein CASSLSMAGSSYEQYF.

This sequence joins TRBV29-1 and TRBJ1-2, with D possibly being TRBD1 (5 bases). V was cut by 4 bases and J by 6 bases, with 15 bases left in between. The length of the CDR3 is 13 residues. Germline V gene sequence: CDR1 SQVTM, CDR2 ANQGSEA. The CDR3 here is CSVGGGDRHGYTF. Written as DNA, the CDR3 is TGCAGCGTTGGGGGAGGGGATAGGCATGGCTACACCTTC.

The V call is TRBV21-1, the J call TRBJ2-7; the table's D call TRBD2 went unverified against the DNA. TRBV21-1 is designated a pseudogene. CDR3 length: 15 residues. In DNA form, the CDR3 reads TGTGCCAGCAGCAAAGTTTGGCTAGCCTCCTACGAGCAGTACTTC. It translates to CASSKVWLASYEQYF.

This rearrangement joins TRBV6-5 to TRBJ1-1; perhaps TRBD1 as D (6 bases). The CDR3 is 13 amino acids. The germline CDR1 and CDR2 sequences are MNHEY and SVGAGI. V was cut by 4 bases and J by 5 bases, with 11 bases left in between. The CDR3 protein is CASSSLGTTEAFF. DNA of the CDR3: TGTGCCAGCAGTTCTCTGGGGACAACTGAAGCTTTCTTT.

The V gene is TRBV5-1, the J gene TRBJ2-3; the D gene is possibly TRBD1 (5 bases). The CDR3 runs 13 residues. Germline values: CDR1 SGHRS, CDR2 YFSETQ. With 0 bases removed from V and 10 bases from J, the gap between germline ends came to 12 bases. In nucleotides, the CDR3 is TGCGCCAGCAGCTTGGCCGGACAACGGGCGCAGTATTTT. It yields the protein CASSLAGQRAQYF.

This chain joins TRBV2 and TRBJ1-2; 7 bases align to TRBD1. There are 13 residues in the CDR3. Trimming cost V 8 bases and J 7 bases; bases outside gene matches: 10. Per the germline V gene, CDR1 is SNHLY and CDR2 is FYNNEI. DNA of the CDR3: TGTGCCAGCTTAATACAGGGGAAGGCTGGCTACACCTTC. This encodes CASLIQGKAGYTF.

V gene TRBV5-5 combines with J gene TRBJ2-4; D remains unclear. Germline assignment: CDR1 SGHKS and CDR2 YYEKEE (reference sequence). The ends were cut back, 0 bases at V and 9 bases at J, with 13 bases in the middle. This CDR3 has 14 residues. CDR3 coding DNA: TGTGCCAGCAGCTTGGAGCGCGTCGCTCGCATTCAGTACTTC. This codes for CASSLERVARIQYF.

CDR3 sequence: CASSIAEGYTF. Written as DNA, the CDR3 is TGTGCCAGTAGTATTGCAGAAGGCTACACCTTC. The chain has TRBV19 and TRBJ1-2; no reliable D call. The CDR3 runs to 11 residues. Between the trimmed V and J ends, which lost 3 bases and 8 bases, there was a span of 7 bases. Germline CDR1 reads LNHDA; CDR2 reads SQIVND (reference sequence).

The V and J genes are TRBV27 and TRBJ1-2; maybe TRBD1 (5 bases). Germline V gene sequence: CDR1 MNHEY, CDR2 SMNVEV (reference sequence). The CDR3 is 12 amino acids. V was trimmed by 9 bases and J by 0 bases, leaving 8 bases between them. This CDR3 is CASGTANYGYTF. CDR3 in DNA: TGTGCCAGTGGGACCGCTAACTATGGCTACACCTTC.

The chain carries TRBV18 and TRBJ1-6; 8 positions match TRBD1. Trimming cost V 3 bases and J 9 bases; bases outside gene matches: 7. The CDR3 spans 15 residues. The germline V gene encodes CDR1 KGHSH and CDR2 LQKENI. The CDR3 spells CASSPSTGASSPLHF. CDR3 nucleotides: TGTGCCAGCTCACCCTCGACAGGGGCTAGTTCACCCCTCCACTTT.

The sample holds one count of this clone. The chain carries TRBV9 and TRBJ1-2; TRBD1 aligns across 7 bases. The CDR3 contains 12 residues. V shed 3 bases, J shed 8 bases, and the junction held 4 bases outside the gene matches. CDR1 SGDLS and CDR2 YYNGEE come from the germline V gene. CDR3 amino acids: CASSAGQAGYTF. The CDR3 region has the DNA TGTGCCAGCAGCGCTGGACAGGCCGGCTACACCTTC.

This chain joins TRBV5-4 and TRBJ2-7, with 11 bases that match TRBD1. The length of the CDR3 is 15 residues. Germline loops: CDR1 SGHNT, CDR2 YYREEE (reference sequence). The V gene end was trimmed by 0 bases and the J gene end by 7 bases; junction bases not matched to a gene: 6. CDR3 sequence: CASSLAGQGAGEQYF. CDR3 nucleotides: TGTGCCAGCAGCTTGGCAGGACAGGGGGCAGGGGAGCAGTACTTC.

This sequence joins TRBV5-5 and TRBJ2-7; tentatively, D is TRBD1 (5 bases). CDR1 is SGHKS, CDR2 YYEKEE, per germline (reference sequence). The ends were cut back, 0 bases at V and 2 bases at J, with 12 bases in the middle. The CDR3 has 15 amino acids. CDR3 loop: CASSLELGHTYEQYF. CDR3 in DNA: TGTGCCAGCAGCTTGGAGCTCGGACATACCTACGAGCAGTACTTC.